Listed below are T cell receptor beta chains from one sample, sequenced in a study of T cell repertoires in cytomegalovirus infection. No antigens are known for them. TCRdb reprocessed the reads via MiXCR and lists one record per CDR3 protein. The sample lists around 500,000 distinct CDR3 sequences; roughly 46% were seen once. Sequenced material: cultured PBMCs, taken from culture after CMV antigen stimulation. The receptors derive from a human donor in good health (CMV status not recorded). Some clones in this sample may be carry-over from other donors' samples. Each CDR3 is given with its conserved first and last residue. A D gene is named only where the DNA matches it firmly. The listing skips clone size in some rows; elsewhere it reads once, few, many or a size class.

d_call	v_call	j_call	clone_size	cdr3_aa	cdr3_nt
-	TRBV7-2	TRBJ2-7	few	CASSFKGDYEQYF	TGTGCCAGCAGCTTTAAAGGGGACTACGAGCAGTACTTC
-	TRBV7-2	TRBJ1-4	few	CASSLSGRADEKLFF	TGTGCCAGCAGCTTATCGGGCAGGGCCGATGAAAAACTGTTTTTT
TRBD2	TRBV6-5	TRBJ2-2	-	CASTNGGGRAGELFF	TGTGCCAGCACCAACGGGGGCGGGAGGGCCGGGGAGCTGTTTTTT
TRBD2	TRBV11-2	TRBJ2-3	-	CASSQPLGGDHTQYF	TGTGCCAGCAGCCAACCCCTCGGGGGGGACCATACGCAGTATTTT
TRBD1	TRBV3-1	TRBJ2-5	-	CASSLGTAKGAQYF	TGTGCCAGCAGCCTTGGGACAGCTAAAGGGGCCCAGTACTTC
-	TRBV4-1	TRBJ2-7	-	CASSQGYTPTYEQYF	TGCGCCAGCAGCCAAGGGTACACCCCTACCTACGAGCAGTACTTC
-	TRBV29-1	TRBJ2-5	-	CSVRTLQGGETQYF	TGCAGCGTCCGGACTCTTCAGGGCGGGGAGACCCAGTACTTC
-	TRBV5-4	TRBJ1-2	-	CASSSDPGLLGGYTF	TGTGCCAGCAGCTCCGACCCGGGACTCCTGGGTGGCTACACCTTC
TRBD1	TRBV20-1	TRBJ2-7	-	CSANEDRPNSYEQYF	TGCAGTGCTAATGAGGACAGGCCTAACTCCTACGAGCAGTACTTC
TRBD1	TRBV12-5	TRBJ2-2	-	CASAPGGQGTGELFF	TGTGCTAGTGCCCCTGGGGGACAGGGGACCGGGGAGCTGTTTTTT
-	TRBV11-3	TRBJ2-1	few	CASSDGPSSYNEQFF	TGTGCCAGCAGTGACGGGCCCAGCTCCTACAATGAGCAGTTCTTC
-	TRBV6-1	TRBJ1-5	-	CASSESTSSFQPQHF	TGTGCCAGCAGTGAATCAACATCCTCTTTTCAGCCCCAGCATTTT
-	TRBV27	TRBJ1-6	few	CASSVEGGWISPLHF	TGTGCCAGCAGTGTTGAGGGGGGGTGGATATCACCCCTCCACTTT
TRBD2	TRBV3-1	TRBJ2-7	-	CASSPIAGVYYEQYF	TGTGCCAGCAGCCCTATAGCGGGGGTGTACTACGAGCAGTACTTC
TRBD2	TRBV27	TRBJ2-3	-	CASSTRRRGLAGPRRDTQYF	TGTGCCAGCAGTACTCGGCGGCGGGGACTAGCGGGTCCCCGCCGTGATACGCAGTATTTT
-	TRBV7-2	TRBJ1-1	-	CASSLLGTPRGAFF	TGTGCCAGCAGCTTGCTGGGGACTCCTCGGGGAGCTTTCTTT
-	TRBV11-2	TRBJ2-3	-	CASSLKRSSSTDTQYF	TGTGCCAGCAGCTTAAAGCGGAGTTCTAGCACAGATACGCAGTATTTT
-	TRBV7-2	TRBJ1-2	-	CASSRREDYGYTF	TGTGCCAGCAGCCGACGTGAGGACTATGGCTACACCTTC
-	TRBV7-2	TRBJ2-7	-	CASSSYGTSYEQYF	TGTGCCAGCAGCTCGTACGGCACCTCCTACGAGCAGTACTTC
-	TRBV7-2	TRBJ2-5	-	CASGYGSQETQYF	TGTGCCAGCGGTTACGGATCACAAGAGACCCAGTACTTC
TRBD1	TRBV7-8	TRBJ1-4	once	CASSFGQGWEKLFF	TGTGCCAGCAGCTTCGGACAGGGTTGGGAAAAACTGTTTTTT
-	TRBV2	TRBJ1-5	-	CASSDRSYSNQPQHF	TGTGCCAGCAGTGATCGGAGTTATAGCAATCAGCCCCAGCATTTT
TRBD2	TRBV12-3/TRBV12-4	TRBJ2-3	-	CAERPPTSGSKLDTQYF	TGTGCAGAACGACCTCCGACTAGCGGGAGTAAGTTAGATACGCAGTATTTT
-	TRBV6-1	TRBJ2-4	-	CASSVREGQYF	TGTGCCAGCAGTGTGAGGGAAGGGCAGTACTTC
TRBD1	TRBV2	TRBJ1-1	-	CASRARQGLNTEAFF	TGTGCCAGCAGGGCTAGACAGGGTTTGAACACTGAAGCTTTCTTT
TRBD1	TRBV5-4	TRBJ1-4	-	CASSWGTANEKLFF	TGTGCCAGCAGCTGGGGGACAGCTAATGAAAAACTGTTTTTT
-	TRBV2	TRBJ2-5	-	CASRGTVYQETQYF	TGTGCCAGCAGGGGGACGGTGTACCAAGAGACCCAGTACTTC